One sample yielded the 2 T cell receptor beta chains listed below, sequenced in a study of blood T cells in healthy people across ages. A sample-barcoded 5' primer and a J-beta primer mix were used in a second PCR of about 6 to 12 cycles. TCRdb reanalysed the 5' RACE reads using MiXCR and keeps one entry per CDR3 protein. The sample contains 700,000 to 900,000 distinct CDR3 sequences, about 53% of which appear only once. Source material: blood. The receptors were gathered from a man older than 75 in good health.

This clonotype appeared a few times. This CDR3 reads CASSLWLLKNNEQFF. The CDR3 DNA is TGTGCCAGCAGCTTGTGGCTGCTAAAGAACAATGAGCAGTTCTTC. The V gene is TRBV5-5, the J gene TRBJ2-1; D is undetermined. Trimming took 1 base from V and 5 from J, leaving 13 bases between them. This CDR3 is built from 15 residues. Per the germline V gene, CDR1 is SGHKS and CDR2 is YYEKEE (reference sequence). Full variable domain (rest looked up from reference TRBV5-5 and TRBJ2-1): DAGVTQSPTHLIKTRGQQVTLRCSPISGHKSVSWYQQVLGQGPQFIFQYYEKEERGRGNFPDRFSARQFPNYSSELNVNALLLGDSALYLCASSLWLLKNNEQFFGPGTRLTVL.

The rearrangement joins TRBV7-2 to TRBJ1-2, with TRBD1 identical over 7 bases. V gave up 5 bases and J gave up 4 bases; unmatched junction bases: 7. Germline assignment: CDR1 SGHTA and CDR2 FQGNSA. This CDR3 is built from 14 residues. The CDR3: CASSRSWDSYGYTF. CDR3 DNA: TGTGCCAGCAGCCGGTCGTGGGACAGCTATGGCTACACCTTC.